A single sample gave rise to the 30 T cell receptor beta chains below, sequenced in a study of blood T cell repertoires in COVID-19. The repertoire was sequenced with immunoSEQ multiplex PCR; TCRdb's copy has only in-frame clones and lacks some. The top ten clones hold approximately 2.7% of a sample with some 150,000 clones, around 81% of them seen once. What was sequenced was peripheral blood. These receptors were obtained from a woman aged 40 to 49 with active or convalescent COVID-19.

This sequence joins TRBV6-1 and TRBJ1-5; maybe TRBD1 (6 bases). This CDR3 comprises 16 residues. Per germline, CDR1 MNHNS and CDR2 SASEGT. Between the trimmed V and J ends, which lost 4 bases and 2 bases, there was a span of 15 bases. The chain's CDR3 is CASSAQRTARNQPQHF. CDR3 bases: TGTGCCAGCAGTGCACAGCGGACAGCCCGCAATCAGCCCCAGCATTTT.

The CDR3 nucleotides read TGTGCCAGCAGCCGGGAGGGTACTGATGAAAAACTGTTTTTT. Its translation is CASSREGTDEKLFF. The chain is built from TRBV13 and TRBJ1-4, with D unclear. The CDR3 consists of 14 residues. With 5 bases removed from V and 6 bases from J, the gap between germline ends came to 13 bases. CDR1 and CDR2 (germline): PRHDT, FYEKMQ (reference sequence).

The count of this clone is one. J is TRBJ2-2 and V is TRBV5-1; 7 nucleotides align to TRBD1. With V trimmed by 4 bases and J by 5 bases, 11 bases remained unmatched. Germline CDR1 and CDR2: SGHRS and YFSETQ. The CDR3 spans 16 residues. The CDR3 DNA is TGCGCCAGCAGCCCTCAGGGACAGACTCTTACCGGGGAGCTGTTTTTT. Encoded protein: CASSPQGQTLTGELFF.

The rearrangement uses TRBV7-2 and TRBJ2-7, with D uncertain. The CDR3 is made up of 13 amino acids. V lost 0 bases, J lost 6 bases, and 9 bases lay in between. Germline CDR1 is SGHTA and CDR2 is FQGNSA. The CDR3: CASSLAHMREQYF. Written as DNA, the CDR3 is TGTGCCAGCAGCTTAGCGCATATGCGCGAGCAGTACTTC.

The chain uses TRBV28 and TRBJ1-2, with TRBD1 matching over 7 bases. Germline loops: CDR1 MDHEN, CDR2 SYDVKM. The CDR3 spans 17 residues. The V segment lost 6 bases and the J segment 3 bases; nucleotides outside the gene matches: 16. This chain's CDR3 is CASSSGPRGTLDYGYTF. In DNA, the CDR3 is TGTGCCAGCAGCTCCGGACCCAGGGGGACCCTCGACTATGGCTACACCTTC.

The rearrangement links TRBV27 to TRBJ1-6; D perhaps matches TRBD1 (6 bases). Trimming took off 4 bases at V and 7 bases at J, with 17 bases between the two ends. There are 16 residues in the CDR3. Germline assignment: CDR1 MNHEY and CDR2 SMNVEV (reference sequence). CDR3 in amino acids: CASSSRQAGSNSPLHF. The CDR3 nucleotides are TGTGCCAGCAGTTCCCGACAGGCCGGATCAAATTCACCCCTCCACTTT.

The chain recombines TRBV4-1 with TRBJ1-5; the D gene is possibly TRBD1 (6 bases). The CDR3 sequence is 13 residues long. V dropped 5 bases and J dropped 4 bases, with 9 bases sitting between them. Looked up from germline, CDR1 is MGHRA and CDR2 is YSYEKL. The CDR3 nucleotides are TGCGCCAGCAGCTCCGACAGGAATCAGCCCCAGCATTTT. Its protein product is CASSSDRNQPQHF.

This clone appeared a single time. V gene TRBV5-6 combines with J gene TRBJ1-1; 12 bases match TRBD1. In germline, CDR1 is SGHDT, CDR2 YYEEEE. V lost 4 bases, J lost 3 bases, and 13 bases stayed unmatched. The CDR3 is 18 residues long. CDR3 amino acids: CASSQPGQGAGWHTEAFF. In DNA form, the CDR3 reads TGTGCCAGCAGCCAGCCGGGACAGGGGGCAGGTTGGCACACTGAAGCTTTCTTT.

The chain couples TRBV5-1 to TRBJ1-1, with 7 bases lining up with TRBD1. The CDR3 runs to 14 residues. With V trimmed by 3 bases and J by 1 base, 3 bases remained unmatched. The germline V gene encodes CDR1 SGHRS and CDR2 YFSETQ. DNA of the CDR3: TGCGCCAGCAGCTGGGGACAGCAGAACACTGAAGCTTTCTTT. Residues: CASSWGQQNTEAFF.

CDR3 bases: TGTGCCAGCAGGCTAAGGGGCACCCTGAACACTGAAGCTTTCTTT. Encoded protein: CASRLRGTLNTEAFF. This chain links TRBV28 with TRBJ1-1; tentatively, D is TRBD1 (5 bases). This CDR3 comprises 15 residues. V lost 6 bases and J 0 bases, leaving 14 bases between the germline ends. CDR1 is MDHEN and CDR2 is SYDVKM in the germline V gene.

Regarding this clone: Other nucleotide sequences in the sample specify the same CDR3. The CDR3 reads CASSLARGRGTNEKLFF. CDR3 DNA: TGTGCCAGCAGCCTAGCACGGGGCAGGGGGACTAATGAAAAACTGTTTTTT. J is TRBJ1-4 and V is TRBV11-2; 7 nucleotides align to TRBD1. Germline trimming cut 5 bases from V and 2 bases from J; bases unmatched to any gene: 11. The CDR3 extends over 17 amino acids. The germline V gene encodes CDR1 SGHAT and CDR2 FQNNGV.

This clone was counted between two and nine times. The chain carries TRBV5-6 and TRBJ1-2; D gene unclear. CDR3 size: 13 residues. The V gene lost 1 base and the J gene lost 3 bases, with 7 bases spanning the gap. Germline V gene data show CDR1 as SGHDT and CDR2 as YYEEEE. The CDR3: CASSLPPYYGYTF. CDR3 nucleotides: TGTGCCAGCAGCTTGCCCCCTTACTATGGCTACACCTTC.

This clone was observed a single time. The V gene is TRBV28, the J gene TRBJ2-3; the match to TRBD2 covers 8 bases. Trimming at V came to 3 bases and at J to 6 bases, leaving 11 bases not matched to a gene. The CDR3 has 16 amino acids. Germline CDR1 is MDHEN and CDR2 is SYDVKM. CDR3 region: CASSLYYRGGVDTQYF. The CDR3, as DNA: TGTGCCAGCAGTTTGTACTATCGGGGGGGCGTCGATACGCAGTATTTT. Variable domain in full (rest from reference TRBV28 and TRBJ2-3): DVKVTQSSRYLVKRTGEKVFLECVQDMDHENMFWYRQDPGLGLRLIYFSYDVKMKEKGDIPEGYSVSREKKERFSLILESASTNQTSMYLCASSLYYRGGVDTQYFGPGTRLTVL.

This clone has a single count. Here the CDR3 reads CATDRDTEAFF. CDR3 sequence (DNA): TGTGCCACCGACAGGGACACTGAAGCTTTCTTT. The chain uses TRBV6-6 and TRBJ1-1; 7 bases are a match to TRBD1. The CDR3 totals 11 residues. Losses at the gene ends were 10 bases for V and 3 bases for J; bases not matched to a gene: 2. Germline CDR1 and CDR2: MNHNY and SVGAGI (reference sequence).

This chain links TRBV6-5 with TRBJ1-1, with 7 nucleotides matching TRBD1. Losses at the gene ends were 7 bases for V and 3 bases for J; bases not matched to a gene: 2. CDR3 length: 12 residues. Germline V gene sequence: CDR1 MNHEY, CDR2 SVGAGI. CDR3 in amino acids: CASNRGYTEAFF. The CDR3 DNA sequence: TGTGCCAGCAACAGGGGATACACTGAAGCTTTCTTT.

The chain links TRBV27 to TRBJ2-7, with 9 bases aligning to TRBD1. The CDR3 contains 18 residues. CDR1 and CDR2 from the germline V gene are MNHEY and SMNVEV (reference sequence). The ends lost 5 bases at V and 0 bases at J; junction bases unmatched: 14. The CDR3 DNA is TGTGCCAGCAGTCCCCGGACAGGGGCAGTAGTCGGCTCCTACGAGCAGTACTTC. Its translation is CASSPRTGAVVGSYEQYF.

Of note for this clone: The sample holds other DNA sequences that translate to the same CDR3. The chain has TRBV30 and TRBJ2-7; D is uncertain. The germline V and J ends were trimmed by 0 bases and 2 bases, with 8 bases remaining between them. CDR1 GTSNPN and CDR2 SVGIG come from the germline V gene (reference sequence). This CDR3 has 13 residues. The CDR3: CAWSVGGTYEQYF. CDR3 nucleotide sequence: TGTGCCTGGAGTGTCGGCGGAACCTACGAGCAGTACTTC.

This clone was detected only once. The chain links TRBV7-2 to TRBJ1-6; 7 nucleotides match TRBD1. CDR3 length: 14 amino acids. The V and J ends lost 3 bases and 7 bases, in that order; junction bases with no gene match: 3. Germline CDR1 is SGHTA and CDR2 is FQGNSA. In DNA form, the CDR3 reads TGTGCCAGCAGCTTGGGGACAGACAATTCACCCCTCCACTTT. This sequence encodes CASSLGTDNSPLHF.

The V call is TRBV4-1, the J call TRBJ2-3, with 9 nucleotides matching TRBD2. The CDR3 runs to 13 residues. V dropped 7 bases and J dropped 5; count of bases not matched to a gene: 4. CDR1 is MGHRA and CDR2 is YSYEKL in the germline V gene. The CDR3 coding sequence is TGCGCCAGCACGGCACTAGCGGGAGATACGCAGTATTTT. This sequence encodes CASTALAGDTQYF.

The genes are TRBV29-1 and TRBJ1-4, with D tentatively TRBD1 (6 bases). Between the trimmed V and J ends, which lost 6 bases and 9 bases, there was a span of 17 bases. Germline assignment: CDR1 SQVTM and CDR2 ANQGSEA. The CDR3 extends over 13 amino acids. In DNA, the CDR3 is TGCAGCGTATCGACAGGAGGTGGCAAAAAACTGTTTTTT. The encoded protein is CSVSTGGGKKLFF.

This chain links TRBV5-6 with TRBJ2-1; the match to TRBD1 covers 9 bases. Trimming cost V 2 bases and J 7 bases; bases outside gene matches: 10. CDR3 length: 16 amino acids. Germline assignment: CDR1 SGHDT and CDR2 YYEEEE. Written as DNA, the CDR3 is TGTGCCAGCAGCTTTAGGAGGACAGGGGCCCATAATGAGCAGTTCTTC. It yields the protein CASSFRRTGAHNEQFF.

V usage is TRBV10-3 and J usage is TRBJ1-2; tentative D call: TRBD1 (6 bases). The CDR3 has 13 amino acids. Germline CDR1 reads ENHRY; CDR2 reads SYGVKD. The V end was cut by 6 bases, the J end by 5 bases, with 13 bases between. The DNA of the CDR3 is TGTGCCATCAGGCAACAGGGACCTTATGGCTACACCTTC. Protein product: CAIRQQGPYGYTF.

The rearrangement uses TRBV28 and TRBJ1-2, with D possibly being TRBD1 (5 bases). V was pared by 5 bases and J by 4 bases, with 14 bases between. The CDR3 extends over 14 amino acids. In germline, CDR1 is MDHEN, CDR2 SYDVKM. The CDR3 loop reads CASSPGTRSYGYTF. The CDR3 nucleotides read TGTGCCAGCAGTCCAGGGACTCGGAGCTATGGCTACACCTTC.

This clone was counted a few times. This rearrangement joins TRBV7-6 to TRBJ1-2, with D unresolved. Germline CDR1 and CDR2: SGHVS and FNYEAQ. The CDR3 contains 18 residues. V was shortened by 4 bases and J by 0 bases, with 21 bases between the two germline ends. The DNA for the CDR3 is TGTGCCAGCAGCTCTAGAAAGGCGCTAAGGTTAGCTAACTATGGCTACACCTTC. This encodes CASSSRKALRLANYGYTF.

The chain carries TRBV27 and TRBJ1-2; D not resolved. Trimming took 0 bases from V and 2 from J, leaving 13 bases between them. The germline gives CDR1 MNHEY, CDR2 SMNVEV (reference sequence). The CDR3 contains 16 residues. Written as DNA, the CDR3 is TGTGCCAGCAGTTTATCTCGGCCAGGAACAAACTATGGCTACACCTTC. Residues: CASSLSRPGTNYGYTF.

As DNA, the CDR3 is TGCGCCAGTACCGGGACAGCAGCCTACAATGAGCAGTTCTTC. Encoded protein: CASTGTAAYNEQFF. The chain carries TRBV10-2 and TRBJ2-1, with 7 nucleotides matching TRBD1. Germline-derived CDR1 and CDR2 are WSHSY and SAAADI. This CDR3 has 14 residues. V lost 9 bases to trimming and J lost 2 bases; unmatched junction nucleotides: 7.

The chain links TRBV6-1 to TRBJ1-2; D might be TRBD1 (6 bases). In germline, CDR1 is MNHNS, CDR2 SASEGT. V was trimmed by 0 bases and J by 4 bases, leaving 15 bases between them. The CDR3 is 16 residues long. The CDR3 protein is CASSEALGQLPYGYTF. The CDR3 DNA follows: TGTGCCAGCAGTGAAGCGCTAGGACAGCTCCCCTATGGCTACACCTTC.

The gene calls are TRBV5-1 and TRBJ2-5; the D gene is possibly TRBD2 (6 bases). Germline assignment: CDR1 SGHRS and CDR2 YFSETQ. Trimming pared 1 base from V and 5 bases from J, leaving 9 bases between. This CDR3 is built from 13 residues. CDR3 nucleotides: TGCGCCAGCAGCTTGTATGGGGGGGAGACCCAGTACTTC. This codes for CASSLYGGETQYF.

V is TRBV21-1 and J is TRBJ2-1; the table calls TRBD2, which could not be checked here. TRBV21-1 is deemed a pseudogene. CDR3 length: 19 residues. Here the CDR3 reads CASSKRLAGGGGSYNEQFF. CDR3 sequence (DNA): TGTGCCAGCAGCAAAAGACTAGCGGGAGGTGGTGGGTCCTACAATGAGCAGTTCTTC.

The chain's CDR3 is CASSRGQFGVGAFF. The CDR3 bases are TGTGCCAGCAGCCGTGGACAGTTTGGAGTTGGAGCTTTCTTT. The chain has TRBV3-1 (or the pseudogene TRBV3-2) and TRBJ1-1; D possibly corresponds to TRBD1 (6 bases). The CDR3 is 14 residues long. Germline V gene data show CDR1 as LGHDT and CDR2 as YNNKEL (reference sequence). The germline V and J ends were trimmed by 4 bases and 10 bases, with 19 bases remaining between them.